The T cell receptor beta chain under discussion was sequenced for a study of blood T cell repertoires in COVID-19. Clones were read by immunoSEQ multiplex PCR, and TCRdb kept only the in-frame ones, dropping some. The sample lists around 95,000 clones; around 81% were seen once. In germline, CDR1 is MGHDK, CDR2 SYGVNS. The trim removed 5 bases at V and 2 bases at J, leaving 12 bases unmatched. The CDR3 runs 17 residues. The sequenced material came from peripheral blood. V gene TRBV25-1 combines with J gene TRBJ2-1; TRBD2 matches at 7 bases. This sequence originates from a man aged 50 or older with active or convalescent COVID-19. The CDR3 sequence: CASSILELAPTYNEQFF. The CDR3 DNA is TGTGCCAGCAGTATTCTGGAACTAGCGCCTACCTACAATGAGCAGTTCTTC.